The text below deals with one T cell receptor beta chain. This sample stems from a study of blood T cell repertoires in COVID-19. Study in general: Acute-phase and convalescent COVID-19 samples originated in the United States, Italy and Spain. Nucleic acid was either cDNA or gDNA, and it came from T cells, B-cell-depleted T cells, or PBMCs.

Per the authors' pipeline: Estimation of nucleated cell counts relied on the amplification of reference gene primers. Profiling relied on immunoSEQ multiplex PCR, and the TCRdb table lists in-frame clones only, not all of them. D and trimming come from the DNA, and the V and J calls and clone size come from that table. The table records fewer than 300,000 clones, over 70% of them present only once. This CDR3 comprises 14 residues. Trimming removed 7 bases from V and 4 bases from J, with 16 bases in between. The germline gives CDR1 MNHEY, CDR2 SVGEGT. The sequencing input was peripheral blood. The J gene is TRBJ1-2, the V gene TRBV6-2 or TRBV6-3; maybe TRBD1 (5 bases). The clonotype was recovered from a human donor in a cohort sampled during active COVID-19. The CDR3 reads CASTPDSTRYGYTF. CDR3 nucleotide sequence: TGTGCCAGCACCCCAGACAGCACTCGCTATGGCTACACCTTC.